The source of this T cell receptor (beta chain) is a study of cytomegalovirus exposure and HLA in healthy donors. General study findings and limits: Most TCR sequences were seen very rarely across donors, but some public TCRs occurred in many. The study put roughly 160 TCR beta chains on its list as cytomegalovirus-associated. A later analysis revealed that TCR association rates differed between HLA loci, peaking at DRB1 and bottoming out at HLA-C.

The CDR3 runs to 16 residues. V lost 1 base, J lost 1 base, and 1 base stayed unmatched. Germline CDR1 is SGHTA and CDR2 is FQGNSA. Both 60 Vbeta primers and 13 Jbeta primers went into the PCR. The data were produced by immunoSEQ multiplex PCR, yet TCRdb's version contains in-frame clones alone and is incomplete. The data hold 60,000 to 65,000 clones, with roughly 70% observed a single time. As for this clone: What it binds is not known.

This TCR derives from a man in his fifties or sixties in good health and CMV-seropositive. The specimen sequenced was PBMCs. The chain joins TRBV7-2 to TRBJ2-7; TRBD2 matches at 13 bases. CDR3 loop: CASSLEGLAGSYEQYF. The CDR3 DNA reads TGTGCCAGCAGCTTAGAGGGACTAGCGGGGTCCTACGAGCAGTACTTC.